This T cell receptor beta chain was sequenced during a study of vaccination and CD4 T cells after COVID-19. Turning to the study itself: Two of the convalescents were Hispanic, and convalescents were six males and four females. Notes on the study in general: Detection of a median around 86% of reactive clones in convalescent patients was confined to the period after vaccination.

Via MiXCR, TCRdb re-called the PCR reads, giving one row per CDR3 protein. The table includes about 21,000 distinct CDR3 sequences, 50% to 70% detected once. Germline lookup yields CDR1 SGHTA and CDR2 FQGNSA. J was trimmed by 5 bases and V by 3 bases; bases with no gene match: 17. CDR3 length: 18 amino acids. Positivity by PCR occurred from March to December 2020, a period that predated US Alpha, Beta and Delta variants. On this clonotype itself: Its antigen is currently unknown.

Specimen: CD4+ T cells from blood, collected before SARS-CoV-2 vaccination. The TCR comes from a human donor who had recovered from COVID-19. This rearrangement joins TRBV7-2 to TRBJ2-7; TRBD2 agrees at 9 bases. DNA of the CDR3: TGTGCCAGCAGCTTCGACCCCCCCCTAGCGGGACTTAGAAACGAGCAGTACTTC. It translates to CASSFDPPLAGLRNEQYF.